These 30 T cell receptor beta chains were all obtained from the same sample, sequenced in a study of regulatory T cells in long-lasting Graves disease. The time point is: newly diagnosed GD, antithyroid drugs for less than 3 months. RNA isolated from PBMCs was used to make the TCR library. For TCR beta, libraries came from iRepertoire HTBI primers and Arm-PCR of CDR3 regions. TCRdb redid the calling of the multiplex PCR reads with MiXCR, one entry per CDR3 protein. The sample records some 410,000 distinct CDR3 sequences, about a sixth being singletons. The sample was also linked to a second study, of T cells in Graves' hyperthyroidism and ophthalmopathy.

This material consisted of peripheral blood mononuclear cells (PBMCs), taken at new diagnosis, from a patient treated with antithyroid drugs. The origin of the receptors is a woman in her 30s with Graves disease.

This clonotype was picked up a small number of times. J is TRBJ2-1 and V is TRBV6-1; D is ambiguous. CDR1 is MNHNS and CDR2 is SASEGT in the germline V gene. V lost 8 bases, J lost 5 bases, and 16 bases lay in between. The CDR3 length is 14 residues. CDR3 amino acids: CASVERSADNEQFF. The CDR3, as DNA: TGTGCCAGCGTTGAACGGAGCGCTGACAATGAGCAGTTCTTC.

In its sample, this clonotype was seen a few times. The chain employs TRBV5-6 and TRBJ2-1; no reliable D call. The CDR3 consists of 15 residues. Germline assignment: CDR1 SGHDT and CDR2 YYEEEE. The germline V and J ends were trimmed by 3 bases and 6 bases, with 16 bases remaining between them. CDR3 bases: TGTGCCAGCAGCTCAAAAACCCGGGCCCTCAATGAGCAGTTCTTC. Its translation is CASSSKTRALNEQFF.

This clonotype showed up many times. The rearrangement joins TRBV6-1 to TRBJ1-1; perhaps TRBD1 as D (5 bases). V lost 3 bases and J lost 2, with 13 bases in between. CDR3 length: 15 residues. Germline V lookup: CDR1 MNHNS, CDR2 SASEGT. The CDR3 coding sequence is TGTGCCAGCAGTGACCCCGGGACGGCCAACACTGAAGCTTTCTTT. Encoded protein: CASSDPGTANTEAFF.

This clonotype was detected ten times or more. The CDR3 sequence is CASSYSWRNTEAFF. The CDR3 DNA follows: TGTGCCAGCAGCTACAGCTGGAGGAACACTGAAGCTTTCTTT. The V and J genes are TRBV12-3 or TRBV12-4 and TRBJ1-1; D not certain. V was pared by 6 bases and J by 1 base, with 12 bases between. This CDR3 is 14 amino acids long.

This clonotype showed up many times. CDR3 residues: CSARDRDRDPLNTEAFF. CDR3 nucleotide sequence: TGCAGTGCTAGAGATCGGGACAGGGATCCCTTGAACACTGAAGCTTTCTTT. The chain joins TRBV20-1 to TRBJ1-1; 9 bases fit TRBD1. CDR1 is DFQATT, CDR2 SNEGSKA, per germline (reference sequence). V lost 0 bases and J lost 0; bases outside the gene matches: 8. CDR3 length: 17 residues.

This clonotype was detected many times. The genes are TRBV7-6 and TRBJ2-3; 8 nucleotides align to TRBD2. The CDR3 length is 15 residues. V lost 4 bases to trimming and J lost 7 bases; unmatched junction nucleotides: 10. Germline values: CDR1 SGHVS, CDR2 FNYEAQ. In DNA, the CDR3 is TGTGCCAGCAGCTCCAACTCAGCGGGAGTATATACGCAGTATTTT. It codes for CASSSNSAGVYTQYF.

Ten or more counts support this clonotype. The rearrangement links TRBV30 to TRBJ1-1; 9 positions agree with TRBD1. After removal of 7 bases from V and 1 base from J, the junction contained 19 bases not matched to a gene. The CDR3 spans 18 residues. The germline V gene has CDR1 GTSNPN and CDR2 SVGIG (reference sequence). The CDR3 DNA reads as TGTGCCTCATCGACTGCTGGGACAGGGCGGGGGAAGAACACTGAAGCTTTCTTT. It codes for CASSTAGTGRGKNTEAFF.

The V and J genes are TRBV6-1 and TRBJ1-2; 7 bases line up with TRBD1. CDR1 and CDR2 (germline): MNHNS, SASEGT. With 6 bases clipped from V and 0 bases from J, the junction kept 10 bases outside the gene matches. The CDR3 is 16 amino acids. The CDR3 DNA reads as TGTGCCAGCAGACGCAGGGGGGAGGGGGCTAACTATGGCTACACCTTC. Encoded protein: CASRRRGEGANYGYTF.

This clonotype came up a few times. This chain links TRBV2 with TRBJ2-2, with D perhaps TRBD2 (6 bases). The germline CDR1 and CDR2 sequences are SNHLY and FYNNEI. This CDR3 region has 14 residues. V was pared by 6 bases and J by 5 bases, with 13 bases between. CDR3 nucleotide sequence: TGTGCCAGCAGGGCCGGGAGTCGAACCGGGGAGCTGTTTTTT. It encodes CASRAGSRTGELFF.

This clonotype has more than one count but fewer than ten. The chain links TRBV20-1 to TRBJ2-7, with TRBD2 identical over 9 bases. V shed 1 base, J shed 5 bases, and the junction held 3 bases outside the gene matches. Per germline, CDR1 DFQATT and CDR2 SNEGSKA (reference sequence). This CDR3 comprises 13 residues. The DNA of the CDR3 is TGCAGTGCTAGAGGTCCTAGCGGGAACGAGCAGTACTTC. Amino acids: CSARGPSGNEQYF.

The rearrangement joins TRBV11-2 to TRBJ2-1; 7 bases align to TRBD2. V trimming: 1 base; J trimming: 4 bases; junction bases outside the gene matches: 10. This CDR3 has 17 residues. Germline lookup yields CDR1 SGHAT and CDR2 FQNNGV. For the CDR3, the DNA is TGTGCCAGCAGCTTAGCGGGAGGATCCCCTCGTTACAATGAGCAGTTCTTC. This sequence encodes CASSLAGGSPRYNEQFF.

The gene calls are TRBV28 and TRBJ2-6, with D unclear. V was shortened by 1 base and J by 0 bases, with 4 bases between the two germline ends. This CDR3 is 15 amino acids long. Germline CDR1 is MDHEN and CDR2 is SYDVKM. CDR3 DNA: TGTGCCAGCAGTTTATCGGGCTCTGGGGCCAACGTCCTGACTTTC. The encoded protein is CASSLSGSGANVLTF.

The chain couples TRBV6-2 or TRBV6-3 to TRBJ1-5; 12 nucleotides align to TRBD1. Germline V gene lookup returns CDR1 MNHEY and CDR2 SVGEGT. Trimming at V came to 4 bases and at J to 6 bases, leaving 4 bases not matched to a gene. The CDR3 covers 15 residues. The CDR3: CASSSGQGATQPQHF. CDR3 sequence (DNA): TGTGCCAGCAGTTCGGGACAGGGGGCGACTCAGCCCCAGCATTTT.

This clonotype has ten or more counts. The chain combines TRBV5-1 with TRBJ2-1; perhaps D is TRBD1 or TRBD2 (5 bases each). V lost 4 bases and J lost 9, with 14 bases in between. This CDR3 is 13 amino acids long. Looked up from germline, CDR1 is SGHRS and CDR2 is YFSETQ. The CDR3 sequence is CASSGTFLAEQFF. As DNA, the CDR3 is TGCGCCAGCAGCGGGACCTTTCTAGCTGAGCAGTTCTTC.

At least ten counts were recorded for this clonotype. The chain is built from TRBV11-2 and TRBJ1-5; D call uncertain. Germline V lookup: CDR1 SGHAT, CDR2 FQNNGV. V lost 5 bases and J lost 7, with 18 bases in between. The CDR3 length is 15 residues. CDR3 loop: CASSPGGDWLQPQHF. The CDR3 coding sequence is TGTGCCAGCAGCCCTGGCGGGGATTGGTTACAGCCCCAGCATTTT.

The rearrangement links TRBV10-3 to TRBJ2-7; D is possibly TRBD1 (6 bases). Germline V gives CDR1 ENHRY, CDR2 SYGVKD. This CDR3 comprises 15 residues. The V gene lost 8 bases and the J gene lost 5 bases, with 22 bases spanning the gap. The CDR3 loop is CAIYEPGQGVNEQYF. The CDR3 nucleotides read TGTGCCATCTATGAGCCGGGACAAGGGGTCAACGAGCAGTACTTC.

A word on this clonotype: Given a much more abundant clone one base away, this may be a read error. The CDR3 nucleotides read TGCAGTGCTAGAGCTGCAGGAAGGATGAACACCGGGGAGCTGTTTTTT. Translation gives CSARAAGRMNTGELFF. The J gene is TRBJ2-2, the V gene TRBV20-1; D remains unclear. Deletions cut 1 base from V and 1 base from J, with 13 bases between. The CDR3 is 16 amino acids. Germline values: CDR1 DFQATT, CDR2 SNEGSKA (reference sequence).

The rearrangement joins TRBV2 to TRBJ2-1, with 10 bases aligning to TRBD2. TRBJ2-5 matches the DNA end more closely, so the J call is doubtful. Germline CDR1 SNHLY, CDR2 FYNNEI. The CDR3 sequence is 14 residues long. The CDR3 sequence is CATAGLALQETQYF. The CDR3 region has the DNA TGTGCCACCGCGGGACTAGCGCTACAAGAGACCCAGTACTTC.

This clonotype has ten or more counts. V is TRBV20-1 and J is TRBJ2-1; no definite D call. There are 11 residues in the CDR3. The germline CDR1 and CDR2 sequences are DFQATT and SNEGSKA (reference sequence). Trimming pared 6 bases from V and 10 bases from J, leaving 13 bases between. The CDR3 protein is CSAIPTIEQFF. As DNA, the CDR3 is TGCAGTGCCATCCCTACAATAGAGCAGTTCTTC.

This clonotype appeared many times. The chain employs TRBV20-1 and TRBJ1-1, with 8 positions matching TRBD1. The CDR3 is 16 residues long. The V segment lost 0 bases and the J segment 1 base; nucleotides outside the gene matches: 7. Germline assignment: CDR1 DFQATT and CDR2 SNEGSKA (reference sequence). In DNA form, the CDR3 reads TGCAGTGCTAGAGATCAAGGACAGGGTTCGAACACTGAAGCTTTCTTT. Amino acid sequence: CSARDQGQGSNTEAFF.

This clonotype was counted only a few times. V gene TRBV4-3 combines with J gene TRBJ2-1, with TRBD2 matching over 9 bases. Germline CDR1 LGHNA, CDR2 YSLEER. The CDR3 is 20 amino acids. V shed 0 bases, J shed 8 bases, and the junction held 20 bases outside the gene matches. CDR3 sequence reads: CASSQDSDTSAGGPIHEQFF. As DNA, the CDR3 is TGCGCCAGCAGCCAAGATTCTGACACCTCGGCGGGAGGGCCGATTCATGAGCAGTTCTTC.

This clonotype was counted at least ten times. V and J are TRBV7-3 and TRBJ2-3; D ambiguous. The germline V gene has CDR1 SGHTA and CDR2 FQGTGA. The CDR3 length is 14 residues. V was cut by 4 bases and J by 2 bases, with 10 bases left in between. The DNA for the CDR3 is TGTGCCAGCAGCTCCTCCAGCAACACAGATACGCAGTATTTT. Amino acids: CASSSSSNTDTQYF.

A word on this clonotype: This clone may be a read error of a much larger clone one base away. CDR3 DNA: TGTGCTAGTGGTTTGCGCGGGTGGCTCTCCTACAATGAGCAGTTCTTC. It encodes CASGLRGWLSYNEQFF. The chain is built from TRBV12-5 and TRBJ2-1; a weak D match, TRBD2 (5 bases). Germline assignment: CDR1 LGHNT and CDR2 FRNRAP. V was trimmed by 2 bases and J by 0 bases, leaving 11 bases between them. This CDR3 spans 16 amino acids.

Turning to this clonotype: A far larger clone is one nucleotide away, so this likely arose from a read error. V gene TRBV20-1 combines with J gene TRBJ2-5; D not resolved. With the DNA end fitting TRBJ2-1 better, the J assignment may be wrong. There are 14 residues in the CDR3. CDR1 and CDR2 from the germline V gene are DFQATT and SNEGSKA (reference sequence). Here the CDR3 DNA reads TGCAGTGCTAGGGGCGGCACCACCCTCAATGAGCAGTTCTTC. Translating it yields CSARGGTTLNEQFF.

This clonotype was recorded at least ten times. The chain is built from TRBV30 and TRBJ1-1; no clear D. This CDR3 is built from 11 residues. Trimming took off 5 bases at V and 5 bases at J, with 9 bases between the two ends. Germline CDR1 reads GTSNPN; CDR2 reads SVGIG (reference sequence). The chain's CDR3 is CAWGYGTEAFF. The CDR3 DNA is TGTGCCTGGGGTTATGGGACTGAAGCTTTCTTT.

In this sample, this clonotype turned up many times. The chain combines TRBV19 with TRBJ1-1, with D possibly being TRBD1 (5 bases). This CDR3 comprises 15 residues. The V end lost 5 bases, the J end lost 4 bases, and 17 bases lay between the germline ends. Germline CDR1 reads LNHDA; CDR2 reads SQIVND (reference sequence). DNA for the CDR3: TGTGCCAGTAGTCCGGGACTCGGGGCGGGCACTGAAGCTTTCTTT. Translating it yields CASSPGLGAGTEAFF.

As to this clonotype: This likely reflects a read error, since a far larger clone is one base away. The chain couples TRBV11-2 to TRBJ2-1, with D perhaps TRBD2 (6 bases). Looked up from germline, CDR1 is SGHAT and CDR2 is FQNNGV. CDR3 length: 15 amino acids. Here the CDR3 reads CASSLSGTDYNDQFF. The DNA of the CDR3 is TGTGCCAGCAGCTTGAGTGGGACTGACTACAATGATCAGTTCTTC.

Turning to this clonotype: One end of the junction fails to match germline, which may point to a read error. Here the CDR3 reads CASSHRGGTGAFF. The CDR3 DNA sequence: TGTGCCAGCAGCCACAGGGGTGGCACTGGAGCTTTCTTT. The genes are TRBV5-6 and TRBJ1-1; 7 nucleotides align to TRBD1. The CDR3 totals 13 residues. From germline, CDR1 is SGHDT and CDR2 YYEEEE.

This clonotype showed up just a few times. CDR3 region: CASSMRTGPNTGELFF. The CDR3 DNA follows: TGTGCCAGTAGTATGAGGACAGGGCCTAACACCGGGGAGCTGTTTTTT. This chain uses TRBV19 with TRBJ2-2, with 8 bases aligning to TRBD1. Germline values: CDR1 LNHDA, CDR2 SQIVND (reference sequence). V was clipped by 3 bases and J by 2 bases; unmatched bases: 5. The CDR3 is 16 residues long.

Details on this clonotype: Germline is not matched at one junction end, which may reflect a read error. The CDR3 DNA is TGTGCCAGCAGCTTAACTACTAGCGGGAGGGGGGAAAACGTTCAGTACTTC. Translation gives CASSLTTSGRGENVQYF. The J gene is TRBJ2-4, the V gene TRBV7-2; the match to TRBD2 covers 13 bases. The CDR3 is 17 residues long. Germline CDR1 and CDR2: SGHTA and FQGNSA. Full variable domain (outside the CDR3, taken from reference TRBV7-2 and TRBJ2-4): GAGVSQSPSNKVTEKGKDVELRCDPISGHTALYWYRQSLGQGLEFLIYFQGNSAPDKSGLPSDRFSAERTGGSVSTLTIQRTQQEDSAVYLCASSLTTSGRGENVQYFGAGTRLSVL.